The rows below give T cell receptor beta chains drawn from one sample of a study of shared clonotypes between healthy human individuals. TCRdb keeps only in-frame clones here, not all; method: immunoSEQ multiplex PCR. The sample lists more than 900,000 clones; around 82% were seen once. Sequencing input: memory CD4+ T cells from PBMCs. Receptor source: a man younger than 30 in good health. Some clones in this sample may be carry-over from other donors' samples. The CDR3 runs from the conserved cysteine through the conserved F or W. The order of the fields is CDR3 protein, CDR3 DNA, clone size, D gene, V gene, J gene. The D gene is left open where the match is weak. Size is stated for part of the rows, as once, few or many counts, or as a class when the clone is expanded.

cdr3_aa: CASSDGSGARRTDTQYF
cdr3_nt: TGTGCCAGCAGTGATGGTTCGGGGGCTCGGCGCACAGATACGCAGTATTTT
clone_size: NA
d_call: NA
v_call: TRBV6-4
j_call: TRBJ2-3

cdr3_aa: CASSLDPGNTEAFF
cdr3_nt: TGCGCCAGCAGTCTGGATCCTGGGAACACTGAAGCTTTCTTT
clone_size: NA
d_call: NA
v_call: TRBV5-1
j_call: TRBJ1-1

cdr3_aa: CASSLARSSYNEQFF
cdr3_nt: TGTGCCAGCAGCTTAGCCAGGAGCTCCTACAATGAGCAGTTCTTC
clone_size: NA
d_call: NA
v_call: TRBV7-8
j_call: TRBJ2-1

cdr3_aa: CSTTPHQWQETQYF
cdr3_nt: TGCAGCACCACCCCCCATCAGTGGCAAGAGACCCAGTACTTC
clone_size: NA
d_call: NA
v_call: TRBV29-1
j_call: TRBJ2-5

cdr3_aa: CASSLIRASGYNEQFF
cdr3_nt: TGTGCCAGCAGCTTAATAAGGGCTAGCGGATACAATGAGCAGTTCTTC
clone_size: NA
d_call: TRBD2
v_call: TRBV7-9
j_call: TRBJ2-1

cdr3_aa: CASGLVKQAGGVTDTQYF
cdr3_nt: TGTGCTAGTGGTTTGGTAAAACAAGCAGGGGGCGTCACAGATACGCAGTATTTT
clone_size: once
d_call: TRBD1
v_call: TRBV12-5
j_call: TRBJ2-3

cdr3_aa: CASSLLAGADDTQYF
cdr3_nt: TGTGCCAGCAGCTTACTAGCGGGAGCTGATGATACGCAGTATTTT
clone_size: NA
d_call: TRBD2
v_call: TRBV7-9
j_call: TRBJ2-3

cdr3_aa: CASSAGLAGSTDTQYF
cdr3_nt: TGTGCCAGCAGCGCGGGACTAGCGGGGAGTACAGATACGCAGTATTTT
clone_size: many
d_call: TRBD2
v_call: TRBV5-4
j_call: TRBJ2-3

cdr3_aa: CASSYRLGDGEKLFF
cdr3_nt: TGTGCCAGCAGTTACCGACTGGGGGACGGTGAAAAACTGTTTTTT
clone_size: NA
d_call: NA
v_call: TRBV28
j_call: TRBJ1-4

cdr3_aa: CASRTRYTEAFF
cdr3_nt: TGTGCCAGCAGGACGAGATACACTGAAGCTTTCTTT
clone_size: NA
d_call: NA
v_call: TRBV6-1
j_call: TRBJ1-1

cdr3_aa: CASSPAVEVTEAFF
cdr3_nt: TGTGCCAGCAGCCCCGCCGTAGAAGTCACTGAAGCTTTCTTT
clone_size: NA
d_call: NA
v_call: TRBV11-2
j_call: TRBJ1-1

cdr3_aa: CASSAGTTWEQYF
cdr3_nt: TGTGCCAGCAGTGCGGGGACTACTTGGGAGCAGTACTTC
clone_size: NA
d_call: TRBD2
v_call: TRBV28
j_call: TRBJ2-7

cdr3_aa: CASSSTGTNTGELFF
cdr3_nt: TGTGCCAGCAGTTCCACAGGTACGAACACCGGGGAGCTGTTTTTT
clone_size: NA
d_call: NA
v_call: TRBV28
j_call: TRBJ2-2

cdr3_aa: CASSGMGASEQYF
cdr3_nt: TGTGCCAGCAGTGGCATGGGGGCAAGCGAGCAGTACTTC
clone_size: NA
d_call: NA
v_call: TRBV2
j_call: TRBJ2-7

cdr3_aa: CASSPVTGTVEPQHF
cdr3_nt: TGTGCCAGCTCACCCGTGACAGGGACGGTTGAGCCCCAGCATTTT
clone_size: NA
d_call: TRBD1
v_call: TRBV18
j_call: TRBJ1-5

cdr3_aa: CASSLGGGYEQYF
cdr3_nt: TGTGCCAGCAGCCTCGGTGGGGGTTACGAGCAGTACTTC
clone_size: once
d_call: NA
v_call: TRBV7-9
j_call: TRBJ2-7

cdr3_aa: CASSGRAQDTQYF
cdr3_nt: TGTGCTTCTAGCGGGAGGGCCCAAGATACGCAGTATTTT
clone_size: many
d_call: TRBD2
v_call: TRBV19
j_call: TRBJ2-3